One sample yielded the 9 T cell receptor beta chains listed below, sequenced in a study of blood T cell repertoires in COVID-19. Sequencing was performed with immunoSEQ multiplex PCR; in TCRdb, only in-frame clones are kept and a portion is missing. This sample carries about 190,000 clones, roughly 90% of them seen once, and the ten largest clones take 6.7%. Sample: peripheral blood. The receptors originated from a man aged 35 to 55 with acute or convalescent COVID-19.

This chain connects TRBV5-6 to TRBJ2-3; D call uncertain. Per the germline V gene, CDR1 is SGHDT and CDR2 is YYEEEE. V dropped 4 bases and J dropped 0 bases, with 9 bases sitting between them. The CDR3 covers 14 residues. The CDR3 loop is CASSLPLSTDTQYF. The CDR3 nucleotides are TGTGCCAGCAGCCTACCTCTAAGCACAGATACGCAGTATTTT. Looking up the rest from reference TRBV5-6 and TRBJ2-3 gives the full variable domain: DAGVTQSPTHLIKTRGQQVTLRCSPKSGHDTVSWYQQALGQGPQFIFQYYEEEERQRGNFPDRFSGHQFPNYSSELNVNALLLGDSALYLCASSLPLSTDTQYFGPGTRLTVL.

The chain employs TRBV11-2 and TRBJ2-7; 8 positions agree with TRBD2. Trimming cost V 5 bases and J 5 bases; bases outside gene matches: 11. CDR1 is SGHAT and CDR2 is FQNNGV in the germline V gene. CDR3 length: 15 residues. CDR3 protein: CASSASAAGAHEQYF. DNA for the CDR3: TGTGCCAGCAGCGCGAGTGCAGCGGGGGCCCACGAGCAGTACTTC.

This chain links TRBV27 with TRBJ1-5; TRBD1 might be the D (5 bases). The CDR3 has 16 amino acids. Germline CDR1 MNHEY, CDR2 SMNVEV (reference sequence). Trimming took 3 bases from V and 1 from J, leaving 13 bases between them. CDR3 sequence: CASSLGRGGSNQPQHF. The CDR3 DNA follows: TGTGCCAGCAGTTTGGGCCGGGGGGGGAGCAATCAGCCCCAGCATTTT.

J is TRBJ2-7 and V is TRBV10-2; 8 nucleotides match TRBD2. The CDR3 extends over 16 amino acids. From germline, CDR1 is WSHSY and CDR2 SAAADI. V shed 1 base, J shed 0 bases, and the junction held 5 bases outside the gene matches. CDR3: CASSEWGGGFSYEQYF. The CDR3 region has the DNA TGCGCCAGCAGTGAGTGGGGCGGGGGGTTCTCCTACGAGCAGTACTTC.

CDR3: CASRKLAGRETQYF. In nucleotides, the CDR3 is TGTGCCAGCAGAAAACTAGCGGGGAGAGAGACCCAGTACTTC. The chain is built from TRBV27 and TRBJ2-5; 10 positions agree with TRBD2. This CDR3 has 14 amino acids. J lost 4 bases, V lost 6 bases, and 5 bases had no gene match. Germline V gene data show CDR1 as MNHEY and CDR2 as SMNVEV (reference sequence).

The chain joins TRBV29-1 to TRBJ1-1, with unresolved D. V was pared by 5 bases and J by 3 bases, with 10 bases between. This CDR3 contains 12 residues. The germline V gene encodes CDR1 SQVTM and CDR2 ANQGSEA. CDR3 region: CSVKRDYTEAFF. In nucleotides, the CDR3 is TGCAGCGTTAAGAGAGACTACACTGAAGCTTTCTTT.

The chain uses TRBV5-8 and TRBJ2-7; 13 nucleotides line up with TRBD2. The ends lost 3 bases at V and 7 bases at J; junction bases unmatched: 1. The length of the CDR3 is 13 residues. From germline, CDR1 is SGHTS and CDR2 YDEGEE. Written as DNA, the CDR3 is TGTGCCAGCAGCTGGGGACTAGCGGGGGAGCAGTACTTC. It specifies CASSWGLAGEQYF.

The rearrangement links TRBV7-9 to TRBJ2-3; 9 positions match TRBD2. J lost 2 bases, V lost 5 bases, and 14 bases had no gene match. This CDR3 is built from 18 residues. CDR1 SEHNR and CDR2 FQNEAQ come from the germline V gene (reference sequence). The CDR3 region has the DNA TGTGCCAGCAGCCCCCGGGCTTCGGAGCGGGGGGACACAGATACGCAGTATTTT. It translates to CASSPRASERGDTDTQYF.

The chain joins TRBV30 to TRBJ2-1, with D possibly matching TRBD1 (5 bases). The V end lost 2 bases, the J end lost 8 bases, and 19 bases lay between the germline ends. Germline CDR1 reads GTSNPN; CDR2 reads SVGIG (reference sequence). This CDR3 region has 15 residues. Here the CDR3 reads CAWSLPDSRRDEQFF. CDR3 sequence (DNA): TGTGCCTGGAGTCTCCCAGACAGTAGACGCGATGAGCAGTTCTTC.